This TCR beta chain was documented in a study of blood T cells in healthy people across ages. A second PCR, run for 7 to 11 cycles, used a sample-barcoded 5' primer plus a J-beta primer mix. TCRdb fed the 5' RACE reads into MiXCR, producing one record per CDR3 protein. The table includes 1.5 million to 2 million distinct CDR3 sequences, 28% detected once. V was pared by 8 bases and J by 5 bases, with 8 bases of the junction left unmatched. The germline CDR1 and CDR2 sequences are SNHLY and FYNNEI. The CDR3 sequence is 15 residues long. Each sample had at least 6 million PBMCs isolated. Per sample, at least 5 micrograms of total RNA were extracted. As for this clonotype: The antigen is unknown.

Study-wide results and caveats: One million T cells yielded diversity estimates that were considered underestimates. Unsorted PBMCs blocked a conclusive comparison of naive and antigen-experienced cells.

The chain combines TRBV2 with TRBJ2-1; 11 bases map to TRBD2. The sequencing sample was made of blood. The sequence was obtained from a woman in her thirties in good health. The CDR3 loop reads CASLSSGGFHNEQFF. The DNA for the CDR3 is TGTGCCAGCCTGTCTAGCGGGGGGTTCCACAATGAGCAGTTCTTC.